Detailed here is one T cell receptor beta chain. The clone's antigen remains unknown. Since no conserved phenylalanine or tryptophan closes the CDR3, a read error is the likely cause. It is unclear where the CDR3 begins or ends on the DNA, so no DNA is shown, and the CDR3 is as TCRdb lists it. The entry originates in a study of CD8+CD57+ T cells in acquired aplastic anemia (dated by TCRdb to the late 2010s). Some background on the complete study: DNA extracted from sorted CD4+ and CD8+ cells had a mean of about 3.2 ug, with a range of roughly 0.2 to 27.4 ug. Healthy donor samples averaged roughly 10 million reads for CD4+ and 11 million to 12 million for CD8+ cells.

The length of the CDR3 is 10 amino acids, counting both ends. In the germline V gene, CDR1 corresponds to SNHLY and CDR2 to FYNNEI. Profiling of TCR beta VDJ combinations and CDR3 sequences used genomic DNA as the template. TCR repertoire sequencing was run on an Illumina HiSeq 2000. In the original analysis: Repertoire assessment relied on Simpson's diversity index, CDR3 size and DJ length profiles, and TRBV/TRBJ rearrangement plots. The immunodominant clone was defined as the most abundant DNA sequence in deep sequencing data. CDR3 amino acid sequences were screened for sharing across subjects and compared with published repertoires and the VDJdb database. The public sequencing data were trimmed at Q25 with fastp and processed into clonotypes with MiXCR by TCRdb, which kept only in-frame beta chains. Identical CDR3 proteins give one entry, which carries the most common genes and DNA. TCRdb, not the authors, supplied the V and J calls. This sample has 400,000 to 450,000 distinct CDR3 sequences in its table, and approximately 70% of those were observed once. Clones ranked in the top ten supply 4% of the sample.

In this study, sorted CD4+ and CD8+ T cells from the blood of healthy subjects and of severe aplastic anemia patients had their TCR repertoires deep-sequenced. Ficoll-Paque density gradient centrifugation was used to isolate peripheral blood mononuclear cells. CD4+ and CD8+ T cells were sorted by FACS or magnetic beads before DNA extraction. The investigation overall reported the following: Roughly 30 CD8+ CDR3 sequences were shared between patients and controls but appeared highly expressed in patients and within their immunodominant clones. Patients and healthy controls showed no significant difference in CD8+ Simpson's diversity (P=0.060).

The TCR originated in a human donor in good health, serving as a control. The sequenced sample consisted of sorted CD4+, CD8+, or CD8+CD57+ T cells (not recorded which) from PBMCs. Recombination joined TRBV2 with TRBJ1-2. The CDR3 region reads CASSGRLSTL.